The 11 T cell receptor beta chains below come from one sample, sequenced in a study of response to subunit inactivated influenza vaccine. TCRdb re-analysed the RT-PCR reads in MiXCR, keeping a single row per CDR3 protein. Here the sample spans 150,000 to 200,000 distinct CDR3 sequences, about a tenth being singletons. Specimen: non-naive T cells sorted from PBMCs, collected on the day of vaccination. The receptors come from a man between 50 and 59 years old who received an inactivated influenza vaccine.

This clonotype was detected a few times. As DNA, the CDR3 is TGTGCAGGATCGAGGGAGGGGCCGGCCTACGAGCAGTACTTC. Its protein product is CAGSREGPAYEQYF. The chain couples TRBV2 to TRBJ2-7; 7 nucleotides line up with TRBD2. Germline V CDR1 and CDR2: SNHLY, FYNNEI. This CDR3 has 14 amino acids. The whole variable domain, remainder taken from reference TRBV2 and TRBJ2-7, is EPEVTQTPSHQVTQMGQEVILRCVPISNHLYFYWYRQILGQKVEFLVSFYNNEISEKSEIFDDQFSVERPDGSNFTLKIRSTKLEDSAMYFCAGSREGPAYEQYFGPGTRLTVT.

This clonotype has only a few counts. The chain employs TRBV18 and TRBJ2-7, with 7 bases fitting TRBD1. The CDR3 contains 15 residues. Germline CDR1 is KGHSH and CDR2 is LQKENI. The V segment lost 2 bases and the J segment 9 bases; nucleotides outside the gene matches: 13. CDR3 protein: CASSPETGSRNRQYF. CDR3 coding DNA: TGTGCCAGCTCACCAGAGACAGGGTCGAGAAATAGGCAGTACTTC.

V usage is TRBV2 and J usage is TRBJ1-2; no reliable D call. This CDR3 has 14 amino acids. V lost 8 bases to trimming and J lost 7 bases, with 20 bases between them. Looked up from germline, CDR1 is SNHLY and CDR2 is FYNNEI. CDR3 sequence (DNA): TGTGCCAGCCTCGACCGGGAACAGTTGTCTGGCTACACCTTC. The encoded protein is CASLDREQLSGYTF.

This sequence joins TRBV12-3 or TRBV12-4 and TRBJ2-7; 9 nucleotides line up with TRBD2. V lost 6 bases, J lost 8 bases, and 17 bases stayed unmatched. This CDR3 has 16 residues. The chain's CDR3 is CASSYPLTSGTYQQYF. Here the CDR3 DNA reads TGTGCCAGCAGCTATCCCCTGACTAGCGGTACCTATCAGCAGTACTTC.

There are many counts of this clonotype. The chain links TRBV3-1 to TRBJ1-6; D is perhaps TRBD1 (6 bases). CDR1 LGHDT and CDR2 YNNKEL come from the germline V gene (reference sequence). This CDR3 region has 15 residues. Trimming removed 0 bases from V and 10 bases from J, with 13 bases in between. The CDR3 loop is CASSQDWQGKSPLHF. The CDR3 DNA reads TGTGCCAGCAGCCAAGATTGGCAGGGGAAATCACCCCTCCACTTT.

This clonotype was seen repeatedly, ten times or more. The genes are TRBV9 and TRBJ2-7, with D tentatively TRBD1 or TRBD2 (5 bases each). The CDR3 loop spans 14 amino acids. In germline, CDR1 is SGDLS, CDR2 YYNGEE. V shed 5 bases and J shed 2 bases, with 14 bases lying between them. CDR3 DNA: TGTGCCAGCAGTTTAGGGACGGAGACCTACGAGCAGTACTTC. It is translated as CASSLGTETYEQYF.

This clonotype has at least ten counts. This chain's CDR3 is CATSRSDRAQETQYF. As DNA, the CDR3 is TGTGCCACCAGCAGAAGCGACAGGGCCCAAGAGACCCAGTACTTC. V gene TRBV15 combines with J gene TRBJ2-5, with 7 nucleotides matching TRBD1. The CDR3 is made up of 15 amino acids. The J segment lost 1 base and the V segment lost 2 bases, leaving 4 bases of the junction unmatched. CDR1 and CDR2 from the germline V gene are LNHNV and YYDKDF (reference sequence).

This clonotype was counted a single time. The rearrangement uses TRBV7-2 and TRBJ2-5, with 8 bases matching TRBD2. CDR1 is SGHTA, CDR2 FQGNSA, per germline. Losses at the gene ends were 5 bases for V and 4 bases for J; bases not matched to a gene: 9. The CDR3 has 15 amino acids. The CDR3 DNA follows: TGTGCCAGCAGCCTCGGGAGGGAGGCGTCAGAGACCCAGTACTTC. Translating it yields CASSLGREASETQYF.

The chain is built from TRBV3-1 and TRBJ1-1; D is perhaps TRBD1 (5 bases). The CDR3 runs to 15 residues. V was trimmed by 0 bases and J by 3 bases, leaving 11 bases between them. CDR1 and CDR2 from the germline V gene are LGHDT and YNNKEL (reference sequence). The chain's CDR3 is CASSQDGIRDTEAFF. The CDR3 DNA reads as TGTGCCAGCAGCCAAGACGGGATCAGGGACACTGAAGCTTTCTTT.

The chain carries TRBV20-1 and TRBJ1-1; TRBD1 matches 8 bases. The CDR3 loop spans 15 amino acids. V gave up 3 bases and J gave up 4 bases; unmatched junction bases: 10. Germline CDR1 and CDR2: DFQATT and SNEGSKA (reference sequence). The CDR3 coding sequence is TGCAGTGCTAGCGAGGTCCAGGGGGCGAGCACTGAAGCTTTCTTT. The encoded protein is CSASEVQGASTEAFF.

The sample holds a few counts of this clonotype. The rearrangement links TRBV27 to TRBJ1-5, with 7 bases matching TRBD1. V trimming: 2 bases; J trimming: 5 bases; junction bases outside the gene matches: 9. The CDR3 spans 16 residues. Germline V gene sequence: CDR1 MNHEY, CDR2 SMNVEV (reference sequence). The CDR3 nucleotides are TGTGCCAGCAGTTTAGGGAGGACAGGTCGGTATCAGCCCCAGCATTTT. Translating it yields CASSLGRTGRYQPQHF.